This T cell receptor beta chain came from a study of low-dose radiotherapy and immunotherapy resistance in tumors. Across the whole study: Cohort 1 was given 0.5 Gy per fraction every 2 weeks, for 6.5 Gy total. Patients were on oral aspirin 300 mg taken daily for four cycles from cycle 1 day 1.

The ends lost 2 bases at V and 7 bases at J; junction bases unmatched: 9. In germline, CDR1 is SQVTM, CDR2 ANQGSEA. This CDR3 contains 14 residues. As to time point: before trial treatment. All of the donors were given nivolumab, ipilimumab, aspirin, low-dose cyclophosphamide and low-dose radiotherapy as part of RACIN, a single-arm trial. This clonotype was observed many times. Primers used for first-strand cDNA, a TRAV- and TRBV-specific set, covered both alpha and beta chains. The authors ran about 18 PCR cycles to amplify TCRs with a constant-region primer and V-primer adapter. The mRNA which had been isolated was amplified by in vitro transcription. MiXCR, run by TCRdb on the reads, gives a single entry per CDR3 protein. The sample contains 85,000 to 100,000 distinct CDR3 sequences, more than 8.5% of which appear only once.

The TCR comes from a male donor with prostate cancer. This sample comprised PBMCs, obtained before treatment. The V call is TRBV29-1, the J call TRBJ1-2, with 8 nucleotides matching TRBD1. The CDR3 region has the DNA TGCAGCGTTGAAACGGGACAGGTCAAGGGTGGCTACACCTTC. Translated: CSVETGQVKGGYTF.